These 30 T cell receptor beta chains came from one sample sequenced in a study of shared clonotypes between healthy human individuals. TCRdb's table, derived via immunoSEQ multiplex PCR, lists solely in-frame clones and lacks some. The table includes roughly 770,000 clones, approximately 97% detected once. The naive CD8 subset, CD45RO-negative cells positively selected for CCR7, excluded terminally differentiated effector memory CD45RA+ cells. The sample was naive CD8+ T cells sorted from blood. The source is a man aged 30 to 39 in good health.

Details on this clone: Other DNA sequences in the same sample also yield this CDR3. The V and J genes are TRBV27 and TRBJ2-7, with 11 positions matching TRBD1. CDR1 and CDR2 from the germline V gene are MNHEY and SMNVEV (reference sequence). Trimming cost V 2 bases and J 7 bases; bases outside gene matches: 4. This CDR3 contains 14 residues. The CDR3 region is CASSLGTGGGEQYF. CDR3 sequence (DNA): TGTGCCAGCAGTTTAGGGACAGGGGGTGGGGAGCAGTACTTC.

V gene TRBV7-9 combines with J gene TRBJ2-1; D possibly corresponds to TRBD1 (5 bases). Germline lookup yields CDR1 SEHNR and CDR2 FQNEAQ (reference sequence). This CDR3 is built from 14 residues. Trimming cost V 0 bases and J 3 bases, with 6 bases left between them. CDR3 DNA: TGTGCCAGCAGCTTAGCAGGGGTCTACAATGAGCAGTTCTTC. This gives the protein CASSLAGVYNEQFF.

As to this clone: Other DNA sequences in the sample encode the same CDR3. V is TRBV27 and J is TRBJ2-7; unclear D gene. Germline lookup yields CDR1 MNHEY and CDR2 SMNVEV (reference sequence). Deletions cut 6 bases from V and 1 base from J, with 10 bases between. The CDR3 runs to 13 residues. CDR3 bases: TGTGCCAGCAGCTACCGGGCGTCCTACGAGCAGTACTTC. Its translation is CASSYRASYEQYF.

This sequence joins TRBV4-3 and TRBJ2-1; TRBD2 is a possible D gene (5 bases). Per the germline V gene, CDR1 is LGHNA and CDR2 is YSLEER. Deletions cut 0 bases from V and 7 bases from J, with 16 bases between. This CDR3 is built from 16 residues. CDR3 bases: TGCGCCAGCAGCCAAGAGCCCAGAGGGAGCACAAATGAGCAGTTCTTC. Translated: CASSQEPRGSTNEQFF.

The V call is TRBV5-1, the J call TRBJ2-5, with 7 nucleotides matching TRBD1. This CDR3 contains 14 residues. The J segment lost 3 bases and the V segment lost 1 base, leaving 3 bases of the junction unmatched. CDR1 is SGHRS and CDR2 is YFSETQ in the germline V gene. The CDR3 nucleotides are TGCGCCAGCAGCTTGCATGACAGGGAAGAGACCCAGTACTTC. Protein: CASSLHDREETQYF.

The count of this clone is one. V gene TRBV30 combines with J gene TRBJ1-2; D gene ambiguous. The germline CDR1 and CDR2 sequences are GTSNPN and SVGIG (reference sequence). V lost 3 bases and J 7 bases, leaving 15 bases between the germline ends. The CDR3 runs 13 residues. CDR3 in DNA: TGTGCCTGGAGACTCGAACGTTACCGTGGCTACACCTTC. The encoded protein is CAWRLERYRGYTF.

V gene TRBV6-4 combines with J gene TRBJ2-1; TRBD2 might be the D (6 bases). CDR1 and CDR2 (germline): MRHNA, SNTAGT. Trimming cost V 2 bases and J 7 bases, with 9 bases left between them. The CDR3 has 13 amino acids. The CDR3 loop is CASSDGTANEQFF. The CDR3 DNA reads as TGTGCCAGCAGTGACGGGACTGCTAATGAGCAGTTCTTC.

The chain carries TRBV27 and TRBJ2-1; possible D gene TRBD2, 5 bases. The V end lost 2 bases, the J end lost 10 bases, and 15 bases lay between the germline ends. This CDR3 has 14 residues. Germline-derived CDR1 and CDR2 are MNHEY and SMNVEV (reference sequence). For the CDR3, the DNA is TGTGCCAGCAGTTTAAGCGGTCCCCGAGGGGAGCAGTTCTTC. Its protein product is CASSLSGPRGEQFF.

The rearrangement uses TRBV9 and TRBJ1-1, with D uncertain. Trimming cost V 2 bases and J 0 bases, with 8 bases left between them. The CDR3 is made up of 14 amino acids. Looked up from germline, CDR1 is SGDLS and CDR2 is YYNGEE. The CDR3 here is CASSVDTLNTEAFF. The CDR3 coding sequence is TGTGCCAGCAGCGTCGACACTTTGAACACTGAAGCTTTCTTT.

CDR3 nucleotides: TGTGCCAGCAGCTTGGTCGGACAGGCGTATGGCTACACCTTC. This codes for CASSLVGQAYGYTF. The rearrangement uses TRBV7-9 and TRBJ1-2; the match to TRBD1 covers 7 bases. The CDR3 contains 14 residues. Per germline, CDR1 SEHNR and CDR2 FQNEAQ (reference sequence). Germline trimming cut 3 bases from V and 5 bases from J; bases unmatched to any gene: 6.

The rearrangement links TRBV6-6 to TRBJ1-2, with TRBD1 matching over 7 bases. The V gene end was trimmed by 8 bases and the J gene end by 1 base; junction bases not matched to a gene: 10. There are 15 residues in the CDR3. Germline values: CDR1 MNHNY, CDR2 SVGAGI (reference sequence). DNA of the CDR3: TGTGCCAGCCGGGGAGCAGGGGGTATTAACTATGGCTACACCTTC. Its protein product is CASRGAGGINYGYTF.

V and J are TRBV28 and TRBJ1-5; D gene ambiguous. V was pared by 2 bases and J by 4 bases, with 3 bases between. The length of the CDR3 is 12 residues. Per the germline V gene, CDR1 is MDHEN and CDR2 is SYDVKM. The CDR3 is CASSLKNQPQHF. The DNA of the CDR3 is TGTGCCAGCAGTTTAAAGAATCAGCCCCAGCATTTT.

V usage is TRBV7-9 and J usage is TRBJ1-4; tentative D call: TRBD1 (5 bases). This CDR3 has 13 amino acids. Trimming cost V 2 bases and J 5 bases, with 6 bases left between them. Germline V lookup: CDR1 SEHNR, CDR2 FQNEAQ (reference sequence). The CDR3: CASSLRQNEKLFF. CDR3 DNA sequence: TGTGCCAGCAGCTTAAGACAGAATGAAAAACTGTTTTTT.

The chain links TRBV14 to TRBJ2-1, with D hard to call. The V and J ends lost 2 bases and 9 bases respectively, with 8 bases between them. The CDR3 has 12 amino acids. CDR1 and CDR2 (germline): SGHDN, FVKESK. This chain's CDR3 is CASSQSIVEQFF. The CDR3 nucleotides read TGTGCCAGCAGCCAAAGTATTGTTGAGCAGTTCTTC. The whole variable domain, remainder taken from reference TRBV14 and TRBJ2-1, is EAGVTQFPSHSVIEKGQTVTLRCDPISGHDNLYWYRRVMGKEIKFLLHFVKESKQDESGMPNNRFLAERTGGTYSTLKVQPAELEDSGVYFCASSQSIVEQFFGPGTRLTVL.

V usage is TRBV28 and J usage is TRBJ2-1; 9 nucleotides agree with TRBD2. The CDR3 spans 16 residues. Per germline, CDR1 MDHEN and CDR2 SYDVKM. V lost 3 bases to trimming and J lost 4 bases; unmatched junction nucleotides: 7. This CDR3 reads CASSLVRSGGYNEQFF. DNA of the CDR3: TGTGCCAGCAGTTTGGTGCGAAGCGGGGGGTACAATGAGCAGTTCTTC.

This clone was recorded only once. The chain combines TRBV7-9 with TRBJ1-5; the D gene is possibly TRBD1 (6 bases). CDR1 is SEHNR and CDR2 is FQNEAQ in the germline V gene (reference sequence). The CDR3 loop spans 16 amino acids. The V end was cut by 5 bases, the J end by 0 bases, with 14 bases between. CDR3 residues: CASSPSGADSNQPQHF. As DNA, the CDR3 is TGTGCCAGCAGCCCCTCAGGGGCGGATAGCAATCAGCCCCAGCATTTT. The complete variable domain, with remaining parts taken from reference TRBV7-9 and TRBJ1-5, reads DTGVSQNPRHKITKRGQNVTFRCDPISEHNRLYWYRQTLGQGPEFLTYFQNEAQLEKSRLLSDRFSAERPKGSFSTLEIQRTEQGDSAMYLCASSPSGADSNQPQHFGDGTRLSIL.

DNA for the CDR3: TGTGCCAGCAGCTTGGGGGGGGCCACCTACGAGCAGTACTTC. This sequence encodes CASSLGGATYEQYF. V and J are TRBV5-4 and TRBJ2-7; either TRBD1 or TRBD2 may fit D (6 bases each). The CDR3 runs to 14 residues. The V and J ends lost 0 bases and 2 bases respectively, with 9 bases between them. Germline lookup yields CDR1 SGHNT and CDR2 YYREEE (reference sequence). The full variable domain, completed using reference TRBV5-4 and TRBJ2-7, is ETGVTQSPTHLIKTRGQQVTLRCSSQSGHNTVSWYQQALGQGPQFIFQYYREEENGRGNFPPRFSGLQFPNYSSELNVNALELDDSALYLCASSLGGATYEQYFGPGTRLTVT.

Here the CDR3 reads CASSIVLSPTYEQYF. In DNA, the CDR3 is TGTGCCAGTAGTATAGTGTTATCCCCTACCTACGAGCAGTACTTC. The chain has TRBV19 and TRBJ2-7; D uncertain. CDR1 LNHDA and CDR2 SQIVND come from the germline V gene (reference sequence). V shed 1 base and J shed 2 bases, with 12 bases lying between them. This CDR3 has 15 residues. Looking up the rest from reference TRBV19 and TRBJ2-7 gives the full variable domain: DGGITQSPKYLFRKEGQNVTLSCEQNLNHDAMYWYRQDPGQGLRLIYYSQIVNDFQKGDIAEGYSVSREKKESFPLTVTSAQKNPTAFYLCASSIVLSPTYEQYFGPGTRLTVT.

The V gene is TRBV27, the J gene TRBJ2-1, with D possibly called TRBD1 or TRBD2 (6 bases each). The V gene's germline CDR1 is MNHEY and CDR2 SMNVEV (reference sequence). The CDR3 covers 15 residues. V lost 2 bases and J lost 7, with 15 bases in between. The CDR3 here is CASSLPGERGNEQFF. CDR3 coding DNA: TGTGCCAGCAGTTTACCGGGAGAGAGGGGGAATGAGCAGTTCTTC.

CDR3 sequence reads: CASSSRGWDSSYEQYF. Written as DNA, the CDR3 is TGTGCCAGTAGTTCCCGAGGATGGGACTCCTCCTACGAGCAGTACTTC. The chain links TRBV19 to TRBJ2-7; maybe TRBD2 (6 bases). V was clipped by 5 bases and J by 0 bases, with 17 bases between them. CDR1 is LNHDA, CDR2 SQIVND, per germline (reference sequence). This CDR3 spans 16 amino acids.

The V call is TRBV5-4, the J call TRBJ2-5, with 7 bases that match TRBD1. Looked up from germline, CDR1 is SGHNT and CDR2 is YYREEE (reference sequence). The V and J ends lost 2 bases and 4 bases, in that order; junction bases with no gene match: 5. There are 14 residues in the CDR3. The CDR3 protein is CASSFSGGRETQYF. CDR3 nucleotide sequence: TGTGCCAGCAGCTTCTCAGGGGGTCGAGAGACCCAGTACTTC.

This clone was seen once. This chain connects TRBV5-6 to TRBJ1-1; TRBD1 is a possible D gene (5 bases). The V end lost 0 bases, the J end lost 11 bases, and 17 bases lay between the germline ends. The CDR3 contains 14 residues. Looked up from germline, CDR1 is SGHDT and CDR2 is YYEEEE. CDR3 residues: CASSLAFVGLQAFF. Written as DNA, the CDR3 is TGTGCCAGCAGCTTGGCCTTTGTGGGACTACAGGCTTTCTTT.

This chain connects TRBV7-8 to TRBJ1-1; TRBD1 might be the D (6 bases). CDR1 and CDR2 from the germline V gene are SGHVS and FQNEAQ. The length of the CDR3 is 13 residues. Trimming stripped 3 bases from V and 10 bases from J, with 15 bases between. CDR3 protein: CASSFARQEGAFF. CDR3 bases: TGTGCCAGCAGCTTCGCCCGACAGGAGGGAGCTTTCTTT.

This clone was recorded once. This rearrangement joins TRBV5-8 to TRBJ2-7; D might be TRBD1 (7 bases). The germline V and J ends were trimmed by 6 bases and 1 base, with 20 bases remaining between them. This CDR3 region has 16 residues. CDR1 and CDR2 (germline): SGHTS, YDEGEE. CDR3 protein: CASIRTGDSPSYEQYF. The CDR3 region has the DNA TGTGCCAGCATCCGCACAGGGGACTCACCTTCCTACGAGCAGTACTTC.

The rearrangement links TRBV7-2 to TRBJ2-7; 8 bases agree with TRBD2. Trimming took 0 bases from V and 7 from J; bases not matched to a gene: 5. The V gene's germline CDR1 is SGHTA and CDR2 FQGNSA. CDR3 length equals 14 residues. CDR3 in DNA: TGTGCCAGCAGCTTAGCGTCTAGCGGGCTTGAGCAGTACTTC. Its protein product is CASSLASSGLEQYF.

This CDR3 reads CASSEGPGQENYEQYF. CDR3 DNA: TGCGCCAGCAGTGAGGGACCGGGACAGGAGAACTACGAGCAGTACTTC. The V gene is TRBV10-1, the J gene TRBJ2-7; 8 nucleotides align to TRBD1. The CDR3 sequence is 16 residues long. V dropped 2 bases and J dropped 3; count of bases not matched to a gene: 9. The germline V gene has CDR1 WNHNN and CDR2 SYGVQD (reference sequence).

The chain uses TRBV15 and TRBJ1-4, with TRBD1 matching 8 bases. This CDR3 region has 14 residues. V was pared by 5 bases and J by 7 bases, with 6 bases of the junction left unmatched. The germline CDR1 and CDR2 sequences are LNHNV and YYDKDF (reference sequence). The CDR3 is CATSVDRGGEKLFF. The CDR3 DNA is TGTGCCACCAGCGTAGACAGGGGAGGTGAAAAACTGTTTTTT.

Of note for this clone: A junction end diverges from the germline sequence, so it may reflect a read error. The CDR3 DNA reads TGTGCCAGCAGCCAAGACGGGGGACTTAGGCTCTTC. Its translation is CASSQDGGLRLF. This chain joins TRBV4-2 and TRBJ2-1; weak D call: TRBD2 (6 bases). Germline V lookup: CDR1 LGHNA, CDR2 YNFKEQ. The CDR3 is 12 amino acids.

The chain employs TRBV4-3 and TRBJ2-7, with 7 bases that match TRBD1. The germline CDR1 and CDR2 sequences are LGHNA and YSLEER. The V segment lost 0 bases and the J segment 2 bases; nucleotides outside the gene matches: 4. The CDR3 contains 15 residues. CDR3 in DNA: TGCGCCAGCAGCCAAGAACAGGGGAGAACCTACGAGCAGTACTTC. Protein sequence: CASSQEQGRTYEQYF.

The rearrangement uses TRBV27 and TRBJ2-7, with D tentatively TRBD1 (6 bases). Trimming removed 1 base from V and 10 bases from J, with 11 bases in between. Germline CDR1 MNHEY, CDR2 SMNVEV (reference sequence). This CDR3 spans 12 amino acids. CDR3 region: CASSLLTGYQYF. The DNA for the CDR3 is TGTGCCAGCAGTTTATTAACAGGGTACCAGTACTTC.